A single TCR beta chain is shown here with its context. The data belong to a study of T cell changes during pregnancy in multiple sclerosis. Here immunoSEQ multiplex PCR was the method, and the copy in TCRdb shows in-frame clones only, minus some. The table records fewer than 85,000 clones, 85% to 95% of them present only once. This clonotype originated in a female donor in good health, enrolled as a control in a pregnancy study. This specimen was peripheral blood, taken in the third trimester of pregnancy.

CDR3 protein: CASSYGTGAHNQPQHF. CDR3 in DNA: TGTGCCAGCAGTTACGGAACAGGGGCGCACAATCAGCCCCAGCATTTT. The V gene is TRBV6-6, the J gene TRBJ1-5, with TRBD1 matching over 7 bases. Unmatched junction bases numbered 7, after V lost 2 bases and J lost 3 bases. This CDR3 region has 16 residues. Germline V gene lookup returns CDR1 MNHNY and CDR2 SVGAGI (reference sequence).